This TCR beta chain stems from a study of vaccination and CD4 T cells after COVID-19. The length of the CDR3 is 14 residues. Trimming left V 6 bases short and J 8 bases short, with 19 bases between. The germline V gene encodes CDR1 SEHNR and CDR2 FQNEAQ (reference sequence). The treatment is: approximately nine-day PBMC culture with coronavirus spike peptide pools or control peptides (ViraFEST assay). Before Alpha, Beta and Delta appeared in the US, convalescents tested positive (March–late 2020). The Oncomine TCR Beta short-read assay sequenced DNA from cultured CD4+ T cells. Via MiXCR, TCRdb re-called the PCR reads, giving one row per CDR3 protein. The table includes approximately 12,000 distinct CDR3 sequences, 55% to 70% detected once. Remarks on this clonotype: The antigen is undetermined.

This sequence originates from a human donor who had recovered from COVID-19. The V call is TRBV7-9, the J call TRBJ1-2; D is possibly TRBD1 (5 bases). The sequences come from CD4+ T cells from blood, cultured in vitro, collected before SARS-CoV-2 vaccination. Here the CDR3 DNA reads TGTGCCAGCAGACCGGACACCCTAGCGTCGGGCTACACCTTC. It is translated as CASRPDTLASGYTF.